This T cell receptor (beta chain) is drawn from a study of blood T cell repertoires in COVID-19. Whole-study context: Sample material is recorded as cDNA or gDNA derived from T cells, B-cell-depleted T cells, or PBMCs.

Participants' reported clinical history set cohort assignment. Trimming left V 3 bases short and J 7 bases short, with 13 bases between. The CDR3 totals 13 residues. This table comes from immunoSEQ multiplex PCR, and its TCRdb copy is limited to in-frame clones, with some not included. The table records approximately 300,000 clones, around 86% of them present only once. The sequence derives from a woman younger than 30 who had recovered from COVID-19. The chain links TRBV12-3 or TRBV12-4 to TRBJ2-7; D remains ambiguous. The sample taken for sequencing was PBMCs or T cells enriched from blood (not recorded which). The CDR3 DNA sequence: TGTGCCAGCAGTTTCGGTTCATCGGTTGAGCAGTACTTC. Its protein product is CASSFGSSVEQYF.